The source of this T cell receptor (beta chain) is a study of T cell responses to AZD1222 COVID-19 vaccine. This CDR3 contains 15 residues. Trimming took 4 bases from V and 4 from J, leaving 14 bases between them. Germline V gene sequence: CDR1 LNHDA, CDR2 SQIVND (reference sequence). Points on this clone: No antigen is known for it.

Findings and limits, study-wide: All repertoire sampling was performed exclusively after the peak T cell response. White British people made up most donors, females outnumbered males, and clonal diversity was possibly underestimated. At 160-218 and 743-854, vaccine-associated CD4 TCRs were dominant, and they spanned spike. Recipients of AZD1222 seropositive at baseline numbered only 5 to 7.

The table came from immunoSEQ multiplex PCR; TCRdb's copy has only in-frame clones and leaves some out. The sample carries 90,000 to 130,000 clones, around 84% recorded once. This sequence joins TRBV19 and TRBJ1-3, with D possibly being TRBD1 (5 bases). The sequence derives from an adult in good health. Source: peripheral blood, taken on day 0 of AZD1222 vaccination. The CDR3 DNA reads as TGTGCCAGTAGTACCACGGGACTAGTCGGAAACACCATATATTTT. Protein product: CASSTTGLVGNTIYF.